The subject of this entry is one T cell receptor beta chain. Antigen unknown. The sample originates from a study of cytomegalovirus exposure and HLA in healthy donors. PCR involved 60 Vbeta and 13 Jbeta primers. Clones were sequenced by immunoSEQ multiplex PCR, and TCRdb holds only the in-frame ones, with some missing. Of 140,000 or so clones listed, roughly 90% are singletons. Notes on the study in general: For cytomegalovirus status, the classifier reportedly gave diagnoses with high specificity and sensitivity.

The CDR3 has 14 residues. Per the germline V gene, CDR1 is SQVTM and CDR2 is ANQGSEA. Trimming took off 2 bases at V and 4 bases at J, with 12 bases between the two ends. This rearrangement joins TRBV29-1 to TRBJ1-3, with D tentatively TRBD1 (5 bases). The source material was PBMCs. This clonotype was obtained from a woman in her thirties or forties in good health and CMV-seronegative. The CDR3 bases are TGCAGCGTTGAACGGCAGGGTGGCGGAAACACCATATATTTT. Translation gives CSVERQGGGNTIYF. The full variable domain, in which reference TRBV29-1 and TRBJ1-3 provide the parts outside the CDR3, is SAVISQKPSRDICQRGTSLTIQCQVDSQVTMMFWYRQQPGQSLTLIATANQGSEATYESGFVIDKFPISRPNLTFSTLTVSNMSPEDSSIYLCSVERQGGGNTIYFGEGSWLTVV.